The source of this TCR beta chain is a study of T-cell reconstitution after alpha-beta-depleted transplantation in children. Whole-study findings and limits: Surviving recipient T cells and thymic progenitors underlay high day-60 TCRbeta diversity in some patients. After one year, T-cell counts and TCRbeta diversity mostly came from new T cells. After transplant, at about two months, alpha-beta T cells were reportedly derived from several hundred expanded graft clones.

V was clipped by 3 bases and J by 7 bases, with 16 bases between them. The germline gives CDR1 MNHEY, CDR2 SMNVEV (reference sequence). The CDR3 loop spans 15 amino acids. A TCRbeta library incorporating unique molecular identifiers was prepared. TCRdb re-analysed the PCR reads in MiXCR, keeping a single row per CDR3 protein. This sample has about 110,000 distinct CDR3 sequences, with 5% to 8% found just once. This clonotype came up a few times. Its antigen is unidentified. The material was PBMCs, mostly from graft donor cells, obtained 360 days after TCRalphabeta/CD19-depleted stem cell transplant. V usage is TRBV27 and J usage is TRBJ2-1; either TRBD1 or TRBD2 may fit D (5 bases each). The TCR was taken from a male patient between 2 and 15 years old who had a stem cell transplant for acute lymphoblastic leukemia, so the T cells may come from the graft donor. CDR3 region: CASSFGTSVGNEQFF. DNA for the CDR3: TGTGCCAGCAGTTTCGGGACCTCCGTGGGGAATGAGCAGTTCTTC.